Shown below are 17 T cell receptor beta chains from a single sample sequenced in a study of T-cell memory formation after mild COVID-19. TCRdb reprocessed the 5' RACE reads with MiXCR, giving one entry per CDR3 protein. The sample yields about 470,000 distinct CDR3 sequences, about 23% seen once. Material for sequencing was PBMCs or a T cell subset sorted from them (not recorded which). The receptors stem from an adult woman who had mild COVID-19 (a few samples of this study predate the infection). Cell type and time point are not known.

Comment on this clonotype: Sequence at one end of the junction differs from germline and may be a read error. The rearrangement uses TRBV11-2 and TRBJ1-3; D gene ambiguous. CDR3 size: 15 residues. The germline V gene has CDR1 SGHAT and CDR2 FQNNGV. CDR3 sequence reads: CASRLGGTIGNTIYF. Here the CDR3 DNA reads TGTGCCAGCAGATTAGGAGGTACCATTGGAAACACCATATATTTT.

This clonotype occurred once. The chain combines TRBV12-3 or TRBV12-4 with TRBJ2-1; TRBD2 might be the D (6 bases). This CDR3 region has 15 residues. V lost 6 bases, J lost 6 bases, and 18 bases lay in between. CDR3 nucleotide sequence: TGTGCCAGCAGCCTTTGGGTGGGAGGAGGCAATGAGCAGTTCTTC. It specifies CASSLWVGGGNEQFF.

The V and J genes are TRBV6-5 and TRBJ2-3; TRBD1 agrees at 8 bases. V shed 0 bases and J 4 bases; nucleotides not matched to a gene: 12. The CDR3 is 18 amino acids. Looked up from germline, CDR1 is MNHEY and CDR2 is SVGAGI. The CDR3 is CASSYSPEDRDLADTQYF. The CDR3 DNA reads TGTGCCAGCAGTTACTCTCCCGAGGACAGGGACTTGGCAGATACGCAGTATTTT.

The chain combines TRBV9 with TRBJ2-1; the D gene could be TRBD1 or TRBD2 (5 bases each). Trimming cost V 0 bases and J 5 bases, with 6 bases left between them. The CDR3 spans 13 residues. Germline values: CDR1 SGDLS, CDR2 YYNGEE. This CDR3 reads CASSVGGDNEQFF. For the CDR3, the DNA is TGTGCCAGCAGCGTAGGAGGGGACAATGAGCAGTTCTTC.

This clonotype was detected only a few times. The CDR3 nucleotides are TGTGCCAGCAGGGGCCCAGGGGATACGCAGTATTTT. Its translation is CASRGPGDTQYF. The chain uses TRBV5-6 and TRBJ2-3; D possibly corresponds to TRBD1 (5 bases). The CDR3 runs 12 residues. In germline, CDR1 is SGHDT, CDR2 YYEEEE. The V end lost 5 bases, the J end lost 6 bases, and 10 bases lay between the germline ends.

This clonotype was picked up many times. The chain employs TRBV6-5 and TRBJ1-1; D is perhaps TRBD1 (6 bases). The V gene's germline CDR1 is MNHEY and CDR2 SVGAGI. V shed 6 bases and J shed 1 base, with 12 bases lying between them. CDR3 length: 14 residues. The CDR3 nucleotides are TGTGCCAGCAGCCACAGGGAGGGGAACACTGAAGCTTTCTTT. It specifies CASSHREGNTEAFF.

The V and J genes are TRBV7-2 and TRBJ1-1, with D maybe TRBD1 (6 bases). Germline CDR1 SGHTA, CDR2 FQGNSA. This CDR3 region has 17 residues. V was cut by 4 bases and J by 1 base, with 19 bases left in between. The CDR3 coding sequence is TGTGCCAGCAGCTCCCCGGCAGGGGCCTTTGGGAACACTGAAGCTTTCTTT. This translates into CASSSPAGAFGNTEAFF. The full variable domain, rest sourced from reference TRBV7-2 and TRBJ1-1, is GAGVSQSPSNKVTEKGKDVELRCDPISGHTALYWYRQSLGQGLEFLIYFQGNSAPDKSGLPSDRFSAERTGGSVSTLTIQRTQQEDSAVYLCASSSPAGAFGNTEAFFGQGTRLTVV.

The rearrangement joins TRBV15 to TRBJ1-1, with D unresolved. Germline CDR1 reads LNHNV; CDR2 reads YYDKDF (reference sequence). The CDR3 spans 15 residues. The V end was cut by 0 bases, the J end by 2 bases, with 10 bases between. The CDR3 region is CATSRDRWTNTEAFF. The CDR3, as DNA: TGTGCCACCAGCAGAGATCGTTGGACCAACACTGAAGCTTTCTTT. The whole variable domain, filled in from reference TRBV15 and TRBJ1-1, reads DAMVIQNPRYQVTQFGKPVTLSCSQTLNHNVMYWYQQKSSQAPKLLFHYYDKDFNNEADTPDNFQSRRPNTSFCFLDIRSPGLGDTAMYLCATSRDRWTNTEAFFGQGTRLTVV.

This clonotype has just one count. The chain combines TRBV9 with TRBJ2-7, with 9 nucleotides matching TRBD2. V lost 0 bases to trimming and J lost 3 bases; unmatched junction nucleotides: 7. From germline, CDR1 is SGDLS and CDR2 YYNGEE. This CDR3 spans 16 amino acids. The CDR3 coding sequence is TGTGCCAGCAGCGTAGGAGTAATAGCGGGGGTCTACGAGCAGTACTTC. It encodes CASSVGVIAGVYEQYF.

Only a few counts were recorded for this clonotype. The V gene is TRBV6-6, the J gene TRBJ2-3; D call uncertain. Trimming removed 6 bases at V and 0 bases at J, with 10 bases between. The CDR3 has 14 residues. The germline V gene encodes CDR1 MNHNY and CDR2 SVGAGI (reference sequence). The CDR3 DNA reads TGTGCCAGCAGACGTCCCGGGAGCACAGATACGCAGTATTTT. This sequence encodes CASRRPGSTDTQYF.

In this sample, this clonotype turned up a few times. The V call is TRBV15, the J call TRBJ1-2; D is undetermined. CDR1 LNHNV and CDR2 YYDKDF come from the germline V gene (reference sequence). V gave up 8 bases and J gave up 1 base, with 17 bases separating them. There are 15 residues in the CDR3. Written as DNA, the CDR3 is TGTGCCACCTCCGAGCGGTGGTCTGTTAACTATGGCTACACCTTC. This codes for CATSERWSVNYGYTF.

This chain links TRBV20-1 with TRBJ1-1, with D possibly TRBD1 on 6 matching bases. The germline CDR1 and CDR2 sequences are DFQATT and SNEGSKA (reference sequence). Trimming removed 6 bases at V and 1 base at J, with 15 bases between. The CDR3 spans 14 residues. Written as DNA, the CDR3 is TGCAGTGCCAAACTAGGACAGCCGAACACTGAAGCTTTCTTT. This gives the protein CSAKLGQPNTEAFF.

This sequence joins TRBV29-1 and TRBJ2-7; TRBD2 might be the D (5 bases). The CDR3 is made up of 15 amino acids. Trimming pared 4 bases from V and 4 bases from J, leaving 20 bases between. Looked up from germline, CDR1 is SQVTM and CDR2 is ANQGSEA. The DNA of the CDR3 is TGCAGCGTTGGAAAAGCGGACCACGGACCGTACGAGCAGTACTTC. This codes for CSVGKADHGPYEQYF.

The rearrangement uses TRBV19 and TRBJ2-1; D might be TRBD2 (6 bases). Trimming shortened V by 3 bases and J by 0 bases, and 9 bases separated the two germline ends. The CDR3 spans 15 residues. Looked up from germline, CDR1 is LNHDA and CDR2 is SQIVND (reference sequence). CDR3 DNA: TGTGCCAGTAGTATTGCGCGGGGCTCCTACAATGAGCAGTTCTTC. Protein: CASSIARGSYNEQFF.

This clonotype has a handful of counts. This chain uses TRBV3-1 with TRBJ1-2, with D tentatively TRBD1 (5 bases). V lost 3 bases and J lost 8, with 16 bases in between. From germline, CDR1 is LGHDT and CDR2 YNNKEL (reference sequence). CDR3 size: 14 residues. For the CDR3, the DNA is TGTGCCAGCAGCCATGACCATAGGGGTAGAGGCTACACCTTC. It codes for CASSHDHRGRGYTF.

The genes are TRBV5-6 and TRBJ2-1; weak D call: TRBD2 (5 bases). Trimming removed 3 bases from V and 2 bases from J, with 12 bases in between. Looked up from germline, CDR1 is SGHDT and CDR2 is YYEEEE. This CDR3 is built from 15 residues. The CDR3 loop reads CASSSTSAPYNEQFF. DNA for the CDR3: TGTGCCAGCAGCTCCACTAGTGCTCCCTACAATGAGCAGTTCTTC. Full variable domain (missing parts from reference TRBV5-6 and TRBJ2-1): DAGVTQSPTHLIKTRGQQVTLRCSPKSGHDTVSWYQQALGQGPQFIFQYYEEEERQRGNFPDRFSGHQFPNYSSELNVNALLLGDSALYLCASSSTSAPYNEQFFGPGTRLTVL.

The chain combines TRBV2 with TRBJ2-7; the D gene is possibly TRBD2 (5 bases). This CDR3 spans 13 amino acids. V was clipped by 7 bases and J by 1 base, with 11 bases between them. The germline CDR1 and CDR2 sequences are SNHLY and FYNNEI. This CDR3 reads CASINGLSYEQYF. The CDR3 region has the DNA TGTGCCAGCATCAACGGACTTTCCTACGAGCAGTACTTC.